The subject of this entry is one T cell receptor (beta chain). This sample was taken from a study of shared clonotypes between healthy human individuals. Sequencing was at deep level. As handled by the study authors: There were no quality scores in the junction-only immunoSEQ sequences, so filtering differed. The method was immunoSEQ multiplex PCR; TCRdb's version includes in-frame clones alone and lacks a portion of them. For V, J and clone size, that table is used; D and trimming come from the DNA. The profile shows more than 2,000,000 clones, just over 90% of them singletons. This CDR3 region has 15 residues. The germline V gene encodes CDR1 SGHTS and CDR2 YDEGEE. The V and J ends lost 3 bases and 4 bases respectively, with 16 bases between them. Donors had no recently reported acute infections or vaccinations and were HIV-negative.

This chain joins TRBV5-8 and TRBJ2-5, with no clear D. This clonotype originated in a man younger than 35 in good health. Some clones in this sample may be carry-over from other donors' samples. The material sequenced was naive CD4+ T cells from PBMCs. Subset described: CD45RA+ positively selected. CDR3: CASSSLLSLVETQYF. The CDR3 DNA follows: TGTGCCAGCAGCTCCCTCTTGAGCTTGGTAGAGACCCAGTACTTC.